The 13 T cell receptor beta chains below were found in one sample sequenced in a study of T cells expressing NK-cell markers. TCRdb re-called the 5' RACE reads; every CDR3 protein appears as one record, without DNA. The specimen's table records 500,000 or so distinct CDR3 sequences. The specimen was blood T cells: a sorted CD56 or NKG2C T cell subset, CD4+ or CD8+ T cells, or bulk PBMC T cells (not recorded which). Source of these receptors: a man younger than 30 in good health.

V gene TRBV25-1 combines with J gene TRBJ2-3; the TRBD1 assignment by TCRdb is unverifiable without DNA. CDR3 length: 14 amino acids. CDR1 and CDR2 (germline): MGHDK, SYGVNS. The CDR3 loop is CASSGVSGTDTQYF.

This chain joins TRBV4-3 and TRBJ2-1; as DNA is missing, the TRBD2 call by TCRdb cannot be tested. Germline V CDR1 and CDR2: LGHNA, YSLEER. This CDR3 region has 16 residues. This CDR3 reads CASMAGGPGNYNEQFF.

V is TRBV4-2 and J is TRBJ2-7; TCRdb names TRBD1, which stays unverified in the absence of DNA. The CDR3 consists of 15 residues. From germline, CDR1 is LGHNA and CDR2 YNFKEQ. CDR3 sequence: CASSPSRGGSYEQYF.

J is TRBJ2-7 and V is TRBV9; as DNA is missing, the TRBD2 call by TCRdb cannot be tested. There are 15 residues in the CDR3. From germline, CDR1 is SGDLS and CDR2 YYNGEE. The CDR3 loop is CASSPTGTSGSEQYF.

This chain connects TRBV5-5 to TRBJ2-3; TCRdb's D call of TRBD2 is untestable without DNA. The CDR3 has 13 residues. The germline V gene has CDR1 SGHKS and CDR2 YYEKEE (reference sequence). CDR3 residues: CASNRLGLDTQYF.

The CDR3 loop reads CATSSPQGANIQYF. The V call is TRBV15, the J call TRBJ2-4; TCRdb's D call, TRBD1, is unchecked because there is no DNA. This CDR3 comprises 14 residues. In germline, CDR1 is LNHNV, CDR2 YYDKDF (reference sequence). Full variable domain (outside the CDR3, taken from reference TRBV15 and TRBJ2-4): DAMVIQNPRYQVTQFGKPVTLSCSQTLNHNVMYWYQQKSSQAPKLLFHYYDKDFNNEADTPDNFQSRRPNTSFCFLDIRSPGLGDTAMYLCATSSPQGANIQYFGAGTRLSVL.

This chain links TRBV30 with TRBJ2-5; TCRdb proposes TRBD2, but this gene call is untestable without DNA. This CDR3 contains 16 residues. Germline V gene data show CDR1 as GTSNPN and CDR2 as SVGIG (reference sequence). The chain's CDR3 is CAWSVRPAGRKETQYF.

The chain recombines TRBV5-5 with TRBJ2-6; the TCRdb call, TRBD1, lacks DNA for checking. The germline V gene has CDR1 SGHKS and CDR2 YYEKEE (reference sequence). This CDR3 comprises 18 residues. CDR3: CASSAPGTVYSGANVLTF.

This chain connects TRBV19 to TRBJ1-4; lacking DNA, the TRBD1 call made by TCRdb goes unchecked. The CDR3 sequence is 14 residues long. The germline CDR1 and CDR2 sequences are LNHDA and SQIVND (reference sequence). This CDR3 is CASSWGKGDEKLFF. The whole variable domain, filled in from reference TRBV19 and TRBJ1-4, reads DGGITQSPKYLFRKEGQNVTLSCEQNLNHDAMYWYRQDPGQGLRLIYYSQIVNDFQKGDIAEGYSVSREKKESFPLTVTSAQKNPTAFYLCASSWGKGDEKLFFGSGTQLSVL.

The rearrangement links TRBV12-3 or TRBV12-4 to TRBJ1-2; absent DNA, TCRdb's TRBD1 call cannot be checked. The CDR3 is made up of 14 amino acids. CDR3 region: CASTQGQMNYGYTF.

The chain links TRBV4-2 to TRBJ2-7; TCRdb picks TRBD2, but there is no DNA to check that call. Germline values: CDR1 LGHNA, CDR2 YNFKEQ. The CDR3 runs 12 residues. This CDR3 is CASSLGSSVQYF.

The chain uses TRBV20-1 and TRBJ2-7; TCRdb lists TRBD1, though no DNA is available to test this call. The germline V gene encodes CDR1 DFQATT and CDR2 SNEGSKA (reference sequence). The CDR3 has 13 residues. CDR3 loop: CSAWDTNSYEQYF.

The chain recombines TRBV20-1 with TRBJ2-3. Germline V gene sequence: CDR1 DFQATT, CDR2 SNEGSKA (reference sequence). This CDR3 spans 14 amino acids. The CDR3: CSARRPTGIDTQYF.